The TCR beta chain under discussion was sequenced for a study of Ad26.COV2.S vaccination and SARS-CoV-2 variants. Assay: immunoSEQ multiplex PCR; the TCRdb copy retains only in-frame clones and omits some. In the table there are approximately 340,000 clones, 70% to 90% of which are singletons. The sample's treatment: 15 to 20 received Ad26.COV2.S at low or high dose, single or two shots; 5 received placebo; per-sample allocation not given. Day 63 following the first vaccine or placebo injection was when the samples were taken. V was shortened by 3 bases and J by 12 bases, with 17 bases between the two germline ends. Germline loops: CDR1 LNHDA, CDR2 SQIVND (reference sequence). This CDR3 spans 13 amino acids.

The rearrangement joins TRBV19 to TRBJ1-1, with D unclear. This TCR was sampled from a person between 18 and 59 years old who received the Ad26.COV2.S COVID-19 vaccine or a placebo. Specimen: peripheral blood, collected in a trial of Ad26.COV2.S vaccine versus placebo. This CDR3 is CASSMMEARRTFF. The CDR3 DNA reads TGTGCCAGTAGTATGATGGAGGCCAGGAGAACTTTCTTT.